This TCR beta chain was captured by sequencing in a study of T cell responses to AZD1222 COVID-19 vaccine. Some clones are missing from TCRdb's copy, which holds only in-frame ones; the method was immunoSEQ multiplex PCR. The table shows approximately 90,000 clones, with about 90% occurring only once. CDR1 and CDR2 from the germline V gene are SNHLY and FYNNEI. This CDR3 comprises 16 residues. Trimming cost V 8 bases and J 5 bases; bases outside gene matches: 13. Findings and caveats of the study: Targeting of unmutated variant regions was reportedly seen in nearly half of spike-specific TCRs. Only 5 or 6 individuals given AZD1222 were seropositive at baseline. Females made up more of the donors, who were largely white British, and clonal diversity may have come out too low.

This clone is a singleton in its sample. What it binds is not known. The chain is built from TRBV2 and TRBJ2-2; TRBD2 agrees at 8 bases. Here the sequenced sample was peripheral blood, taken on day 0 of AZD1222 vaccination. The TCR originated in an adult in good health. CDR3 sequence reads: CASLLGAGGGTGELFF. CDR3 coding DNA: TGTGCCAGCCTCCTTGGGGCGGGAGGTGGGACCGGGGAGCTGTTTTTT.